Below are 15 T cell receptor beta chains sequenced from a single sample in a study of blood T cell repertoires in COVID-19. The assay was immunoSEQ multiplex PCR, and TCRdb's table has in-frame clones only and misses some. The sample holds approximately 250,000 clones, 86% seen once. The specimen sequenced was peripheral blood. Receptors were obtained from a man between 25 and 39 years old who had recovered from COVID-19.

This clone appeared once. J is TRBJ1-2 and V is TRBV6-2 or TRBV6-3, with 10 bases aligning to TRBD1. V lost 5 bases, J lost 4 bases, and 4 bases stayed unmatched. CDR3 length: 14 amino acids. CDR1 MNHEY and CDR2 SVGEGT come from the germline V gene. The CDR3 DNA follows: TGTGCCAGCAGTACCCGGACAGGGGGCTATGGCTACACCTTC. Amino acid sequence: CASSTRTGGYGYTF.

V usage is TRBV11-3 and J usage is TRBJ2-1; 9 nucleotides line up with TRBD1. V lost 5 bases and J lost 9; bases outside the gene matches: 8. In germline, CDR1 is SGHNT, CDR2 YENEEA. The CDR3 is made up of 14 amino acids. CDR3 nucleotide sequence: TGTGCCAGCAGCAAGAGGACAGGGGATGGTGAGCAGTTCTTC. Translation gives CASSKRTGDGEQFF.

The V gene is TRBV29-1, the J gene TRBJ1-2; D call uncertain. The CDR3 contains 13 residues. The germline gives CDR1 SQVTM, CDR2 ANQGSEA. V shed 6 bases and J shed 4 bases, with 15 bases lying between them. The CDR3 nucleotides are TGCAGCGTGTATACCGACATTGTCTATGGCTACACCTTC. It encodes CSVYTDIVYGYTF.

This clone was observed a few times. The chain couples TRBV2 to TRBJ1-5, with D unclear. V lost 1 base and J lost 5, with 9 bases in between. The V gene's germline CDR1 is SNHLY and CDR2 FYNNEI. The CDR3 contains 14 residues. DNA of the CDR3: TGTGCCAGCAGTGAAGGGCCCGTCTATCAGCCCCAGCATTTT. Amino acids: CASSEGPVYQPQHF.

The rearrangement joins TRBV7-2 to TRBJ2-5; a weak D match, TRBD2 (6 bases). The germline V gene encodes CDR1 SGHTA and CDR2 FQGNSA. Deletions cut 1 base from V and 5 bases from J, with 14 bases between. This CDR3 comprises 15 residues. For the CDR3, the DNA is TGTGCCAGCAGCTTAGGGCGGGGCGCAGGGGAGACCCAGTACTTC. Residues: CASSLGRGAGETQYF. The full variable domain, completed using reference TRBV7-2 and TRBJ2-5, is GAGVSQSPSNKVTEKGKDVELRCDPISGHTALYWYRQSLGQGLEFLIYFQGNSAPDKSGLPSDRFSAERTGGSVSTLTIQRTQQEDSAVYLCASSLGRGAGETQYFGPGTRLLVL.

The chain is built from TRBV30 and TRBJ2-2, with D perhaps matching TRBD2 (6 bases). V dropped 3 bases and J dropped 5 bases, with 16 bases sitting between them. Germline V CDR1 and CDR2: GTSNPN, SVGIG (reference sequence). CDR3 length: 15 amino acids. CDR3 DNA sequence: TGTGCCTGGAGCCGTCGGGGGAGCCCGACCGGGGAGCTGTTTTTT. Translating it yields CAWSRRGSPTGELFF.

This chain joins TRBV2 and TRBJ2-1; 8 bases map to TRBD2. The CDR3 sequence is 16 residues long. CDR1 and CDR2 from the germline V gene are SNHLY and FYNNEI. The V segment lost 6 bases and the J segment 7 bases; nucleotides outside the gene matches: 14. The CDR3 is CASSVAGGALRNEQFF. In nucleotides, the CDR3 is TGTGCCAGCAGCGTTGCCGGGGGGGCTCTAAGAAATGAGCAGTTCTTC.

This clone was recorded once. This CDR3 is CASSAAFVGGEAFF. In DNA, the CDR3 is TGTGCCAGCAGCGCCGCATTTGTAGGAGGGGAAGCTTTCTTT. V usage is TRBV9 and J usage is TRBJ1-1; D is ambiguous. Germline loops: CDR1 SGDLS, CDR2 YYNGEE. The CDR3 is 14 residues long. Deletions cut 3 bases from V and 8 bases from J, with 17 bases between.

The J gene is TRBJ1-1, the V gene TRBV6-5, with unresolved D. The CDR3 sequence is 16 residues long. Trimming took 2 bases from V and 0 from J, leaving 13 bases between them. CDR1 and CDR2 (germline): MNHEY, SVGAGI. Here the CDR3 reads CASSYVGVGVNTEAFF. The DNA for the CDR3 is TGTGCCAGCAGTTACGTCGGGGTGGGAGTGAACACTGAAGCTTTCTTT.

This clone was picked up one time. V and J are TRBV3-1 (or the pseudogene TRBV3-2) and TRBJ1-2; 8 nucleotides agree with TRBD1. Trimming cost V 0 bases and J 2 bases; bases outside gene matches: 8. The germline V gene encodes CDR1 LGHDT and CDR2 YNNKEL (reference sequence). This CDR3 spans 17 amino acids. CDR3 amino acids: CASSQELWDRINYGYTF. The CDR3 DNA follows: TGTGCCAGCAGCCAAGAATTATGGGACAGGATCAACTATGGCTACACCTTC.

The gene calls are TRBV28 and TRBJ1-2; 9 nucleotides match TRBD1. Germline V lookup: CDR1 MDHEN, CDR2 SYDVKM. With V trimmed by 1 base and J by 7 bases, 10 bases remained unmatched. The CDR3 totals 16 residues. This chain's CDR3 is CASSLSGTGLLSGYTF. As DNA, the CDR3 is TGTGCCAGCAGTTTATCCGGGACAGGGCTCTTGAGTGGCTACACCTTC.

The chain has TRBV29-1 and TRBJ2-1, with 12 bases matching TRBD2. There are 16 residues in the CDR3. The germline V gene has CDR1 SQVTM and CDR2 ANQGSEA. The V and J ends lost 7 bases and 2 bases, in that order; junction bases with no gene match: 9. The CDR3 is CSGQVASGGAYNEQFF. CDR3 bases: TGCAGCGGCCAAGTGGCTAGCGGGGGGGCCTACAATGAGCAGTTCTTC.

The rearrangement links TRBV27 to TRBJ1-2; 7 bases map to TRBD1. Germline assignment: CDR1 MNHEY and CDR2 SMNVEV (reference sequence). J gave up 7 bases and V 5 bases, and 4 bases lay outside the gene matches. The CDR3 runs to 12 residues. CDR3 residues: CASSLTGVGYTF. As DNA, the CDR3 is TGTGCCAGCAGTCTAACAGGGGTTGGCTACACCTTC.

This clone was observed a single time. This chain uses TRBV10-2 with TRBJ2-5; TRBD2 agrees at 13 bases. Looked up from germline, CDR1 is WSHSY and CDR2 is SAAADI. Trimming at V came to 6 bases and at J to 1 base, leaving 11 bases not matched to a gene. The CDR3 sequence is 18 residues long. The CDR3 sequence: CASRIGLAGAQRQETQYF. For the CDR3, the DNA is TGCGCCAGCAGGATTGGACTAGCGGGGGCCCAACGCCAAGAGACCCAGTACTTC.

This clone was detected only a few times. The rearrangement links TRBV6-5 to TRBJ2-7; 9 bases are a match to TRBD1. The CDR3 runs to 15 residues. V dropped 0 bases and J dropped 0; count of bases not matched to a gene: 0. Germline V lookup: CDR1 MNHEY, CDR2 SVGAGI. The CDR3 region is CASSYSGQGSYEQYF. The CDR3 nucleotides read TGTGCCAGCAGTTACTCGGGACAGGGCTCCTACGAGCAGTACTTC.